Listed here is a single T cell receptor (beta chain). Followed over time, Seattle patients had been enrolled while infection was active. The data stem from a study of blood T cell repertoires in COVID-19. Overall study context: COVID-19 samples, acute and convalescent, were from the United States, Italy and Spain. T cells, B-cell-depleted T cells, or PBMCs provided the cDNA or gDNA that served as material.

CDR3 length: 15 amino acids. Trimming at V came to 0 bases and at J to 6 bases, leaving 9 bases not matched to a gene. Germline loops: CDR1 SQVTM, CDR2 ANQGSEA. Sequencing used immunoSEQ multiplex PCR; TCRdb keeps in-frame clones, though not all of them. The table includes hundreds of thousands of clones, roughly nine tenths detected once. The V and J genes are TRBV29-1 and TRBJ1-2; TRBD1 aligns across 8 bases. This receptor was taken from a woman aged 45-65 years with COVID-19, enrolled during active disease. The material sequenced was peripheral blood. The CDR3 nucleotides read TGCAGCGTTGAAGATCGAAGAAACAGGGGGGATGGCTACACCTTC. This gives the protein CSVEDRRNRGDGYTF.